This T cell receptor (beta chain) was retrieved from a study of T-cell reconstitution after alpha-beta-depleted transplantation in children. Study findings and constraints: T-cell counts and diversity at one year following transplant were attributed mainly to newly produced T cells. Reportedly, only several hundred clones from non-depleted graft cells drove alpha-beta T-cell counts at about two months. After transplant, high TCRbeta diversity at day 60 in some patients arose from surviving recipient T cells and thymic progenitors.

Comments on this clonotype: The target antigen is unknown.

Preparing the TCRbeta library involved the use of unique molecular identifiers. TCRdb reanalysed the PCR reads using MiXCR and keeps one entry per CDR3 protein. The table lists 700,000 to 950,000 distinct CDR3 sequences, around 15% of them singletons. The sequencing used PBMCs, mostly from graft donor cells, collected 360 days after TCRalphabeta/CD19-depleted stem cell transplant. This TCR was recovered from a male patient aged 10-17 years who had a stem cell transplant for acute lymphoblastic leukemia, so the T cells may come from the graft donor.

The CDR3 here is CASSHRRLANEKLFF. CDR3 coding DNA: TGTGCCAGCAGCCACCGAAGGCTGGCTAATGAAAAACTGTTTTTT. The rearrangement links TRBV5-5 to TRBJ1-4; D is uncertain. The CDR3 runs to 15 residues. Germline V gives CDR1 SGHKS, CDR2 YYEKEE (reference sequence). V shed 4 bases and J shed 3 bases, with 13 bases lying between them.